This T cell receptor (beta chain) came from a study of T cell responses to AZD1222 COVID-19 vaccine. Regarding the study as a whole: Nearly half of spike-specific TCRs reportedly target unmutated variant regions.

Regarding this clone: The antigen is not known.

V dropped 3 bases and J dropped 7 bases, with 18 bases sitting between them. This CDR3 is 16 amino acids long. Germline CDR1 reads KGHSH; CDR2 reads LQKENI. Assay used: immunoSEQ multiplex PCR; TCRdb lists only in-frame clones, some missing. Among around 130,000 clones listed, 70% to 90% were seen once. This material consisted of peripheral blood, taken 28 days after the second AZD1222 dose. The chain recombines TRBV18 with TRBJ1-4; D is undetermined. The clonotype comes from an adult who received the AZD1222 COVID-19 vaccine. The chain's CDR3 is CASSPGGRLQAEKLFF. As DNA, the CDR3 is TGTGCCAGCTCACCCGGTGGCCGCCTACAAGCTGAAAAACTGTTTTTT. The full variable domain, with the rest looked up from reference TRBV18 and TRBJ1-4, is NAGVMQNPRHLVRRRGQEARLRCSPMKGHSHVYWYRQLPEEGLKFMVYLQKENIIDESGMPKERFSAEFPKEGPSILRIQQVVRGDSAAYFCASSPGGRLQAEKLFFGSGTQLSVL.